This T cell receptor (beta chain) was profiled in a study of molecular identifiers for immune sequencing clone quantification. TCRdb recomputed calls from the PCR reads with MiXCR, one row per CDR3 protein. The data show about 640,000 distinct CDR3 sequences, with less than 20% seen just once and under 0.95% held by the top ten. The CDR3 is 16 residues long. Germline trimming cut 6 bases from V and 0 bases from J; bases unmatched to any gene: 9. Germline lookup yields CDR1 MNHNY and CDR2 SVGAGI (reference sequence). This clonotype was detected ten times or more. The sequence came from a human donor in good health. Some libraries in this study had Jurkat cell RNA spiked in. Sample: naive CD8+ T cells from blood, with Jurkat cell RNA spiked in. The subset: FACS-sorted CD8+CD4-CCR7+CD45RA+ naive T cells. This sequence joins TRBV6-6 and TRBJ1-2; 8 nucleotides align to TRBD1. In DNA form, the CDR3 reads TGTGCCAGCAGGAAGACAGGGGAATCGGCTAACTATGGCTACACCTTC. Translated, it gives CASRKTGESANYGYTF.